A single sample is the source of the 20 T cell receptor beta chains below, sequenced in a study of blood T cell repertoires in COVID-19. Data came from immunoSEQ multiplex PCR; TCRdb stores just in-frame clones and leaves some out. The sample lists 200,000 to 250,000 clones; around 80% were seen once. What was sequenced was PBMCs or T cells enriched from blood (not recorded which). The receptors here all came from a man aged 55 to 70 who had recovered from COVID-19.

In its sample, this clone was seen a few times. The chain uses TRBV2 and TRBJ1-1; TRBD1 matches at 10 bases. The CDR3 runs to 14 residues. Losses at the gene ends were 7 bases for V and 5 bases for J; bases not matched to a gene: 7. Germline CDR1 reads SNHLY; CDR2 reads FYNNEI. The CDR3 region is CASTPGQGRTEAFF. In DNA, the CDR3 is TGTGCCAGCACCCCGGGACAGGGGAGGACTGAAGCTTTCTTT.

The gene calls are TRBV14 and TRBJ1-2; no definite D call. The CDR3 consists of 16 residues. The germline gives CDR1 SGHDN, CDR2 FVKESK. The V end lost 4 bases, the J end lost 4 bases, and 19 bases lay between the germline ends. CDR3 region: CASSPPGGVLPYGYTF. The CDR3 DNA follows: TGTGCCAGCAGCCCCCCCGGTGGAGTCCTCCCCTATGGCTACACCTTC. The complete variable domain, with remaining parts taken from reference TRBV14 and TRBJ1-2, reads EAGVTQFPSHSVIEKGQTVTLRCDPISGHDNLYWYRRVMGKEIKFLLHFVKESKQDESGMPNNRFLAERTGGTYSTLKVQPAELEDSGVYFCASSPPGGVLPYGYTFGSGTRLTVV.

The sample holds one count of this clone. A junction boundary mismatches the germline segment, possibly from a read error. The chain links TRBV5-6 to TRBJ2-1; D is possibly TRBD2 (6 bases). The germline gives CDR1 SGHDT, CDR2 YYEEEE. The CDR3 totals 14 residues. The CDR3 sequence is CASTLGTSWGEQFF. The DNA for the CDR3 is TGTGCCAGCACCTTGGGGACTTCCTGGGGTGAGCAGTTCTTC.

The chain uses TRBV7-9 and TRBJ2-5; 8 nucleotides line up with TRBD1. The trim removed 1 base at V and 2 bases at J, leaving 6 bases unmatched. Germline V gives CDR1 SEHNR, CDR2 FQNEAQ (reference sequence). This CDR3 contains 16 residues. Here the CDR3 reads CASSLGSGTGQETQYF. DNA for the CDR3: TGTGCCAGCAGCTTAGGGTCGGGGACAGGACAAGAGACCCAGTACTTC.

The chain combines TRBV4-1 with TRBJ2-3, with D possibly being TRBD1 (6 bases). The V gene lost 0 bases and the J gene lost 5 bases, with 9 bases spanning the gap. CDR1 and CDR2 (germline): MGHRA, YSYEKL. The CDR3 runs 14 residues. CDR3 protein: CASSQDTGRDTQYF. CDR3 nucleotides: TGCGCCAGCAGCCAAGATACAGGGAGAGATACGCAGTATTTT.

The CDR3 region has the DNA TGCGCCAGCAGCCAAGGGGCGGGATCTGGAAACACCATATATTTT. Amino acids: CASSQGAGSGNTIYF. This chain connects TRBV4-3 to TRBJ1-3; D gene uncertain. The CDR3 has 15 amino acids. Germline CDR1 LGHNA, CDR2 YSLEER. The V end was cut by 1 base, the J end by 1 base, with 8 bases between.

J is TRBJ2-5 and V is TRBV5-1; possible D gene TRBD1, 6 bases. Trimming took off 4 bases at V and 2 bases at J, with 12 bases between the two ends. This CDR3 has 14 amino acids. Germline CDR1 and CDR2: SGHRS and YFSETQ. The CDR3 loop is CASSHGTNQETQYF. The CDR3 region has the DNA TGCGCCAGCAGCCACGGGACAAATCAAGAGACCCAGTACTTC.

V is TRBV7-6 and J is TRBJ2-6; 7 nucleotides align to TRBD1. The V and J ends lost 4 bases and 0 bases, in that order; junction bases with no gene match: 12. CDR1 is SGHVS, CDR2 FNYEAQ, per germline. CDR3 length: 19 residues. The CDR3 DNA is TGTGCCAGCAGCTCGATACGAAGGGACAGCCACTCTGGGGCCAACGTCCTGACTTTC. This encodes CASSSIRRDSHSGANVLTF.

The CDR3 protein is CASSLDGAGQNTEAFF. The CDR3 DNA is TGTGCCAGCAGCTTAGACGGCGCGGGGCAGAACACTGAAGCTTTCTTT. The chain links TRBV7-9 to TRBJ1-1, with a possible D match to TRBD1 (5 bases). This CDR3 has 16 amino acids. CDR1 is SEHNR and CDR2 is FQNEAQ in the germline V gene (reference sequence). V was pared by 1 base and J by 1 base, with 13 bases between.

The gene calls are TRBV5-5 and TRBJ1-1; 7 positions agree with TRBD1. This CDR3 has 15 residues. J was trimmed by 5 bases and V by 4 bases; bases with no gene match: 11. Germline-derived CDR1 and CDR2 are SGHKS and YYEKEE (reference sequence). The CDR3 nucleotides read TGTGCCAGCAGCCACGGACAGGATGGATATACTGAAGCTTTCTTT. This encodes CASSHGQDGYTEAFF. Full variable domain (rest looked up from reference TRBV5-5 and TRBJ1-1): DAGVTQSPTHLIKTRGQQVTLRCSPISGHKSVSWYQQVLGQGPQFIFQYYEKEERGRGNFPDRFSARQFPNYSSELNVNALLLGDSALYLCASSHGQDGYTEAFFGQGTRLTVV.

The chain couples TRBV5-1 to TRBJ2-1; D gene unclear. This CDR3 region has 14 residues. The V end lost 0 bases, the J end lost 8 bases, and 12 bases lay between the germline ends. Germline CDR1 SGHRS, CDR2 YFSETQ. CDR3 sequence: CASSLAGVSDEQFF. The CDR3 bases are TGCGCCAGCAGCTTGGCTGGAGTTTCAGATGAGCAGTTCTTC. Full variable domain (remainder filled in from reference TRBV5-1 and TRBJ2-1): KAGVTQTPRYLIKTRGQQVTLSCSPISGHRSVSWYQQTPGQGLQFLFEYFSETQRNKGNFPGRFSGRQFSNSRSEMNVSTLELGDSALYLCASSLAGVSDEQFFGPGTRLTVL.

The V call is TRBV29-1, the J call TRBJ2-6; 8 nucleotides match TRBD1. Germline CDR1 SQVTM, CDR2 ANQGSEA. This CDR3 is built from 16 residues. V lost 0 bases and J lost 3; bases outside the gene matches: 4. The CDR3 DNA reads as TGCAGCGTTGAAGATACAGGGGGAAATGGGGCCAACGTCCTGACTTTC. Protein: CSVEDTGGNGANVLTF.

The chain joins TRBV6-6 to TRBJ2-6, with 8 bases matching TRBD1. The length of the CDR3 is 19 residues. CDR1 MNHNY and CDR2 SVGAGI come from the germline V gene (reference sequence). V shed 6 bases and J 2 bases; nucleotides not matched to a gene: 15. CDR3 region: CASSSGQGTSVAGANVLTF. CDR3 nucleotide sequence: TGTGCCAGCAGCTCAGGACAGGGAACTAGTGTAGCTGGGGCCAACGTCCTGACTTTC.

The CDR3 loop reads CASSISGAYNEQFF. Here the CDR3 DNA reads TGTGCCAGTAGTATTAGCGGGGCCTACAATGAGCAGTTCTTC. The rearrangement joins TRBV19 to TRBJ2-1, with TRBD2 matching 8 bases. The trim removed 3 bases at V and 2 bases at J, leaving 0 bases unmatched. The V gene's germline CDR1 is LNHDA and CDR2 SQIVND (reference sequence). The CDR3 sequence is 14 residues long. Looking up the rest from reference TRBV19 and TRBJ2-1 gives the full variable domain: DGGITQSPKYLFRKEGQNVTLSCEQNLNHDAMYWYRQDPGQGLRLIYYSQIVNDFQKGDIAEGYSVSREKKESFPLTVTSAQKNPTAFYLCASSISGAYNEQFFGPGTRLTVL.

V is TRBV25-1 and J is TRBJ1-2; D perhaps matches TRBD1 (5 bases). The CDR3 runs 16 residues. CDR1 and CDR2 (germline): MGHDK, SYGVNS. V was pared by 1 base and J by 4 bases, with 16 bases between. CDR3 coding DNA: TGTGCCAGCAGTGAATCGGTAGGAGGGGCCCTCTATGGCTACACCTTC. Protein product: CASSESVGGALYGYTF.

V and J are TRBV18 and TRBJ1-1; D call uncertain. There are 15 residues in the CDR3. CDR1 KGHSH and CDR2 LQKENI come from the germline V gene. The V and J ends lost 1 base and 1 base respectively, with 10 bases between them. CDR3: CASSPLTGTNTEAFF. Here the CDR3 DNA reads TGTGCCAGCTCACCACTCACGGGAACGAACACTGAAGCTTTCTTT.

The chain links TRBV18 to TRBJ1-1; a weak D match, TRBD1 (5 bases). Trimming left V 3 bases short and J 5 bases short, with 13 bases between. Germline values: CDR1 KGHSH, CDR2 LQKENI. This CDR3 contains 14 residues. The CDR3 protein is CASSPNWGRTEAFF. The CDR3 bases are TGTGCCAGCTCACCGAATTGGGGCCGGACTGAAGCTTTCTTT.

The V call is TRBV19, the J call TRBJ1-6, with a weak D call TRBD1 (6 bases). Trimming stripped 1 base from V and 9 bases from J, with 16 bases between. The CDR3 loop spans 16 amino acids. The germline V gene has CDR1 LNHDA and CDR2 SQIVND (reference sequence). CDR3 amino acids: CASSIGARGSFSPLHF. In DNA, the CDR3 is TGTGCCAGTAGTATAGGGGCCAGGGGATCTTTTTCACCCCTCCACTTT.

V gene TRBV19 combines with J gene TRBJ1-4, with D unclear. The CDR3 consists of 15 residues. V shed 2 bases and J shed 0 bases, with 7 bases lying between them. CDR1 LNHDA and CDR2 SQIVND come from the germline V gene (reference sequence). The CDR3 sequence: CASSIIHATNEKLFF. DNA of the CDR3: TGTGCCAGTAGTATAATTCATGCAACTAATGAAAAACTGTTTTTT.

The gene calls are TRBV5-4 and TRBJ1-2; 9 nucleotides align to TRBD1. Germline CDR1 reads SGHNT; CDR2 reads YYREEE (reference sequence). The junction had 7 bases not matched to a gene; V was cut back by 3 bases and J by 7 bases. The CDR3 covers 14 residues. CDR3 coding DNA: TGTGCCAGCAGCTCAGGGACAGGGTTTGTTGGCTACACCTTC. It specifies CASSSGTGFVGYTF. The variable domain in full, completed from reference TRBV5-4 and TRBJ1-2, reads ETGVTQSPTHLIKTRGQQVTLRCSSQSGHNTVSWYQQALGQGPQFIFQYYREEENGRGNFPPRFSGLQFPNYSSELNVNALELDDSALYLCASSSGTGFVGYTFGSGTRLTVV.